The following is a T cell receptor beta chain sequence with its context. Its antigen is as yet unknown. Individual cDNA molecules carried attached unique molecular identifiers. Using its own MiXCR run on the 5' RACE reads, TCRdb lists one record per CDR3 protein. The profile shows around 26,000 distinct CDR3 sequences, about 4.8% of them singletons. The sample originates from a study of early T cells in non-severe SARS-CoV-2 infection. Losses at the gene ends were 3 bases for V and 4 bases for J; bases not matched to a gene: 9. Germline V gene lookup returns CDR1 SGHTA and CDR2 FQGTGA. This CDR3 has 16 residues. Study outcomes and limitations: CD4 and private specificities were missed by VDJdb matching, which favored anti-spike CD8 responses.

What was sequenced was whole blood. This chain uses TRBV7-3 with TRBJ2-3; 8 bases agree with TRBD1. The TCR was taken from an adult who was a healthcare worker with PCR-confirmed SARS-CoV-2 infection or an uninfected control (not recorded which). The CDR3 reads CASSFRTGRPPDTQYF. The CDR3 DNA reads TGTGCCAGCAGCTTCCGGACAGGGCGTCCTCCAGATACGCAGTATTTT.